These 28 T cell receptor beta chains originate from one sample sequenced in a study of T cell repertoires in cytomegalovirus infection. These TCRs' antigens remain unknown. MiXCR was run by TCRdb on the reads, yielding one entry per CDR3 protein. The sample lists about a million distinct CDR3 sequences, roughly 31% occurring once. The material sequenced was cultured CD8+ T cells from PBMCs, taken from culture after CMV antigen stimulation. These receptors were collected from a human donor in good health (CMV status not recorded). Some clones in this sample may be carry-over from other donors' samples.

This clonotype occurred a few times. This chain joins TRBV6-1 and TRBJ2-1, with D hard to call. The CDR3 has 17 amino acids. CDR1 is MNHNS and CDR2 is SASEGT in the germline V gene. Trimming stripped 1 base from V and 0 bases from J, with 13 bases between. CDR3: CASSEVVSESSYNEQFF. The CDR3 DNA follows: TGTGCCAGCAGTGAAGTGGTGTCAGAAAGCTCCTACAATGAGCAGTTCTTC.

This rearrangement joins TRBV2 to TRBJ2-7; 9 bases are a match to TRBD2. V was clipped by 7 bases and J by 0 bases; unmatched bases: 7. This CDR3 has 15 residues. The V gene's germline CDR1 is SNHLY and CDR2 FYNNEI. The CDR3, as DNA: TGTGCCAGCATCCGACTAGCGGCAAGCTCCTACGAGCAGTACTTC. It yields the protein CASIRLAASSYEQYF.

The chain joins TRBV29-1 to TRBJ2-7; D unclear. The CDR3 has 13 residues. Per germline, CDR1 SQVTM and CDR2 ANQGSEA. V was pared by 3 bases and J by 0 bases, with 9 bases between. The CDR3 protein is CSVDLGLSYEQYF. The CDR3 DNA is TGCAGCGTTGATCTCGGCCTCTCCTACGAGCAGTACTTC.

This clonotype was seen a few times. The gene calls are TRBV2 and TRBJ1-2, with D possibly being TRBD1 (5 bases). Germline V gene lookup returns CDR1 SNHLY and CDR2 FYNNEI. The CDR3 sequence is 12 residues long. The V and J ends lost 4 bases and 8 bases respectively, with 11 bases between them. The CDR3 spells CASSAGLRGYTF. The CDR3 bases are TGTGCCAGCAGTGCAGGGTTACGGGGCTACACCTTC.

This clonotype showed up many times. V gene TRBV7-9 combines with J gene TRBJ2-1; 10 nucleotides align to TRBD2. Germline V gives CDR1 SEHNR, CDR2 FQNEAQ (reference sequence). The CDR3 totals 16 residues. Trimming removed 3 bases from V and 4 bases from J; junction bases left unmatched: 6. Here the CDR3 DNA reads TGTGCCAGCAGCTTCCGTAGCGGGGGGACATACAATGAGCAGTTCTTC. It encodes CASSFRSGGTYNEQFF.

The CDR3 region has the DNA TGTGCCAGCAGCTCTACCCCCGGGGACCCGCCCCAGCATTTT. This translates into CASSSTPGDPPQHF. V and J are TRBV27 and TRBJ1-5; tentative D call: TRBD1 (5 bases). V lost 6 bases and J 9 bases, leaving 18 bases between the germline ends. The CDR3 is 14 residues long. CDR1 and CDR2 (germline): MNHEY, SMNVEV (reference sequence).

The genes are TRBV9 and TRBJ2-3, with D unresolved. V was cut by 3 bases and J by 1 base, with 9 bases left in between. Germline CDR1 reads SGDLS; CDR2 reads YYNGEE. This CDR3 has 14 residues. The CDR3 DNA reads TGTGCCAGCAGCGACTCGGGCGGCACAGATACGCAGTATTTT. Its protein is CASSDSGGTDTQYF.

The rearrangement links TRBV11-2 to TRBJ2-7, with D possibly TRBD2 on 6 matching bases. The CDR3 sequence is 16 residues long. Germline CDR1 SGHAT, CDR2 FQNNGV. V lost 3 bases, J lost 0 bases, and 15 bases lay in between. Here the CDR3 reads CASSFPISGPSYEQYV. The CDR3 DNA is TGTGCCAGCAGCTTCCCGATTAGCGGTCCCTCCTACGAGCAGTACGTC.

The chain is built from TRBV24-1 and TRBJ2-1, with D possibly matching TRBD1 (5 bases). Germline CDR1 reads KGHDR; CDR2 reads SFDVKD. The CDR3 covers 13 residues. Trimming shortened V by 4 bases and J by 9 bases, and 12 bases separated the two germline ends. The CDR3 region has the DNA TGTGCCACCAGTGAGGCAGGGTCCAGTGAGCAGTTCTTC. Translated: CATSEAGSSEQFF.

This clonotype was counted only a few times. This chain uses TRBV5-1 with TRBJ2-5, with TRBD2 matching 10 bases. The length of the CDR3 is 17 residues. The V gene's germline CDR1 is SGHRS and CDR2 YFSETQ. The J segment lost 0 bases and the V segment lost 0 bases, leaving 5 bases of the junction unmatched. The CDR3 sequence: CASSLGTSGVYQETQYF. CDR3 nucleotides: TGCGCCAGCAGCTTGGGGACTAGCGGAGTCTACCAAGAGACCCAGTACTTC.

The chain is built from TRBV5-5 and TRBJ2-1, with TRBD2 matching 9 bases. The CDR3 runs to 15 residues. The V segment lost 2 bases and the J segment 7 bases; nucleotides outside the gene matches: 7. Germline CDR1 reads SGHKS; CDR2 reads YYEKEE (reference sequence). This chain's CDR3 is CASSLWRGGANEQFF. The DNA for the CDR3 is TGTGCCAGCAGCTTATGGCGGGGGGGGGCAAATGAGCAGTTCTTC.

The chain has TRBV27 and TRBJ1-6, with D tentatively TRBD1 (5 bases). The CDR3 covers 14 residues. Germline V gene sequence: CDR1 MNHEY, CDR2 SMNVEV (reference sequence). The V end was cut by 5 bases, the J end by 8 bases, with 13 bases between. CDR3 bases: TGTGCCAGCAGTCCAGGGTTGGTGGATTCACCCCTCCACTTT. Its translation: CASSPGLVDSPLHF.

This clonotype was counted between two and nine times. The CDR3 loop is CASSLAASEAEAFF. CDR3 in DNA: TGTGCCAGCAGCTTAGCCGCCTCGGAAGCTGAAGCTTTCTTT. V and J are TRBV7-8 and TRBJ1-1; no definite D call. V shed 0 bases and J shed 6 bases, with 11 bases lying between them. CDR1 is SGHVS and CDR2 is FQNEAQ in the germline V gene. This CDR3 is built from 14 residues.

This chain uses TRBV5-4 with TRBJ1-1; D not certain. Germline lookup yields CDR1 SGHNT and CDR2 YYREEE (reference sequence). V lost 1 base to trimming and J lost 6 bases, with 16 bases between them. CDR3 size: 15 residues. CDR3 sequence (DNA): TGTGCCAGCAGCTTGACCCTTGAAACCGGATCTGAAGCTTTCTTT. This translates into CASSLTLETGSEAFF.

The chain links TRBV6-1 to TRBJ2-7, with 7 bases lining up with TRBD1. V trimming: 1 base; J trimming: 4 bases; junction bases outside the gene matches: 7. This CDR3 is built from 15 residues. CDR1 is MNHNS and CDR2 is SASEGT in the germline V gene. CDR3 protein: CASSEERQGGYEQYF. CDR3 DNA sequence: TGTGCCAGCAGTGAAGAGCGACAGGGTGGATACGAGCAGTACTTC.

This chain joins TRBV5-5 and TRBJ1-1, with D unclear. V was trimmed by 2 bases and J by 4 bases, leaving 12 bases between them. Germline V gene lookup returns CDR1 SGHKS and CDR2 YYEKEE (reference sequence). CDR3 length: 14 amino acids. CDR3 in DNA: TGTGCCAGCAGCTTCATGCCAGAGGTCACTGAAGCTTTCTTT. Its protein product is CASSFMPEVTEAFF.

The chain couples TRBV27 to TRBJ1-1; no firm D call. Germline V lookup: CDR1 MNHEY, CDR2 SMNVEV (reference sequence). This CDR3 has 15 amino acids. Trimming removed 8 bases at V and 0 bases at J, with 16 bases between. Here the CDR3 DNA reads TGTGCCAGCGTTTCAGGAGGGTATGTGAACACTGAAGCTTTCTTT. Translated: CASVSGGYVNTEAFF.

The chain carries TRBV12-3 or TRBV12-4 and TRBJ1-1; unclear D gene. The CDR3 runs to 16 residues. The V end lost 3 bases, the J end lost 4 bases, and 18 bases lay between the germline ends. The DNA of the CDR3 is TGTGCCAGCAGTTTGGTAGACACGGAACGGGGCACTGAAGCTTTCTTT. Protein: CASSLVDTERGTEAFF.

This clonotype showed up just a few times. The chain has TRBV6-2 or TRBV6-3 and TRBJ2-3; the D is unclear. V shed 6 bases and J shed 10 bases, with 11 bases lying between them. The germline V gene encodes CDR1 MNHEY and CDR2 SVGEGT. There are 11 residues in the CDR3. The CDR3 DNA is TGTGCCAGCAGGACGACCGATGCGCAGTATTTT. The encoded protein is CASRTTDAQYF.

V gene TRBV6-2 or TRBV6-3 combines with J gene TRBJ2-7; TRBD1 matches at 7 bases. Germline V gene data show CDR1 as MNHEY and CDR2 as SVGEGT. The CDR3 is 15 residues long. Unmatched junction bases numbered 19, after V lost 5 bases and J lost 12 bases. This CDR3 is CASSGSGTEGDVAYV. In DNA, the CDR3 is TGTGCCAGCAGTGGCTCCGGGACAGAGGGCGACGTCGCGTACGTC.

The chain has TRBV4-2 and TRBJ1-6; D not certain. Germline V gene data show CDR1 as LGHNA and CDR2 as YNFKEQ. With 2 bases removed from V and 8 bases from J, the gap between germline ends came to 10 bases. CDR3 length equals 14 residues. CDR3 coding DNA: TGTGCCAGCAGCCAATCCCAACCGGATTCACCCCTCCACTTT. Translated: CASSQSQPDSPLHF.

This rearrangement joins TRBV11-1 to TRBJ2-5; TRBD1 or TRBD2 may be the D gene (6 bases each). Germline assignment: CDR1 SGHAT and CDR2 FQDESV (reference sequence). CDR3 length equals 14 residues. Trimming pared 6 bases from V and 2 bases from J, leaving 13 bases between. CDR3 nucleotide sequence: TGTGCCAGCAGAAGAGGGGGGTTTCAAGAGACCCAGTACTTC. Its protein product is CASRRGGFQETQYF.

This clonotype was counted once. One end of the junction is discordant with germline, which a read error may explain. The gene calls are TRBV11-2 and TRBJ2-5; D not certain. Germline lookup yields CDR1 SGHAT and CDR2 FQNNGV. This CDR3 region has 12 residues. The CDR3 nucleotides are TGTGCCAGCAACTTAGCTCAAGAGACCCAGTACTTC. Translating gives CASNLAQETQYF.

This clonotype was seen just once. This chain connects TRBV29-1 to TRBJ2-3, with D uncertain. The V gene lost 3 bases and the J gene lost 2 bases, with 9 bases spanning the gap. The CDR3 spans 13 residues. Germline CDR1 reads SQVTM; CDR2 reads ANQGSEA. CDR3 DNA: TGCAGCGTTGAGCTGGAAAACACAGATACGCAGTATTTT. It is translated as CSVELENTDTQYF.

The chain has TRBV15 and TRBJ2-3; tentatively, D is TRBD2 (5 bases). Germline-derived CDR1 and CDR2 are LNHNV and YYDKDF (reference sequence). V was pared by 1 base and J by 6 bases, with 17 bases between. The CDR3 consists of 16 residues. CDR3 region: CATSRVREGFNDTQYF. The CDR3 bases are TGTGCCACCAGCAGAGTTCGGGAAGGGTTCAATGATACGCAGTATTTT.

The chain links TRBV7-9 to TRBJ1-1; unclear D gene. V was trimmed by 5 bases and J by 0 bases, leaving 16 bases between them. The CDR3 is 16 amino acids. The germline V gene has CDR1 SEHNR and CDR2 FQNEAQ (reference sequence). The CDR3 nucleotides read TGTGCCAGCAGCCACGAGAGGAGATATATGAACACTGAAGCTTTCTTT. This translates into CASSHERRYMNTEAFF.

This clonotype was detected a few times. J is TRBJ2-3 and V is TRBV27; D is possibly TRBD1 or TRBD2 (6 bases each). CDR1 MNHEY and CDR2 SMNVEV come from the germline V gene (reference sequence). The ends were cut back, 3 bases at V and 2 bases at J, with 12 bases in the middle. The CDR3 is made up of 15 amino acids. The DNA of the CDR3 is TGTGCCAGCAGTTTCATGGGGGGCCCCACAGATACGCAGTATTTT. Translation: CASSFMGGPTDTQYF.

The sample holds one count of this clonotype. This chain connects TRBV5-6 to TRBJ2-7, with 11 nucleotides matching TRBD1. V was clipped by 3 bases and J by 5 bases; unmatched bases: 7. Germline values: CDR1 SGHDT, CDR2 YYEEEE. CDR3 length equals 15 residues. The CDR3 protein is CASSCLDRGPDEQYF. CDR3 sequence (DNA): TGTGCCAGCAGCTGTCTGGACAGGGGGCCCGACGAGCAGTACTTC. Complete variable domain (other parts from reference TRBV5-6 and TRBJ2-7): DAGVTQSPTHLIKTRGQQVTLRCSPKSGHDTVSWYQQALGQGPQFIFQYYEEEERQRGNFPDRFSGHQFPNYSSELNVNALLLGDSALYLCASSCLDRGPDEQYFGPGTRLTVT.